The sequence of this T cell receptor beta chain was determined in a study of cytomegalovirus exposure and HLA in healthy donors. 13 Jbeta primers and 60 Vbeta primers were used for the PCR. The method was immunoSEQ multiplex PCR; TCRdb's version includes in-frame clones alone and lacks a portion of them. The data show roughly 100,000 clones, over 60% seen once. For this clone: Antigen: not known. Germline and junction disagree at one end, which may indicate a read error.

Overall study findings and caveats: A missense variant in DCLRE1C was later tied to TCR beta V- and J-gene trimming.

The sequenced material came from PBMCs. This TCR came from a woman aged 18-29 years in good health and CMV-seropositive.

The CDR3 DNA reads as TGCGCCACCAGCAGTGAGCCTTTGGAGACCCAGTACTTC. The encoded protein is CATSSEPLETQYF. The rearrangement links TRBV15 to TRBJ2-5; D remains ambiguous. Looked up from germline, CDR1 is LNHNV and CDR2 is YYDKDF (reference sequence). This CDR3 spans 13 amino acids. The whole variable domain, filled in from reference TRBV15 and TRBJ2-5, reads DAMVIQNPRYQVTQFGKPVTLSCSQTLNHNVMYWYQQKSSQAPKLLFHYYDKDFNNEADTPDNFQSRRPNTSFCFLDIRSPGLGDTAMYLCATSSEPLETQYFGPGTRLLVL.